Below, 13 T cell receptor beta chains from the same sample are listed, as sequenced in a study of cytomegalovirus exposure and HLA in healthy donors. The PCR had 60 Vbeta and 13 Jbeta primers. The table came from immunoSEQ multiplex PCR; TCRdb's copy has only in-frame clones and leaves some out. The data contain some 100,000 clones, under 85% of them singletons. The source material was PBMCs. These receptors all come from a woman between 40 and 55 years old in good health and CMV-seronegative.

This chain links TRBV19 with TRBJ2-2; D unclear. CDR3 length: 14 residues. Germline CDR1 reads LNHDA; CDR2 reads SQIVND (reference sequence). V was shortened by 3 bases and J by 1 base, with 6 bases between the two germline ends. The CDR3 sequence is CASSIGWNTGELFF. The DNA for the CDR3 is TGTGCCAGTAGTATTGGCTGGAACACCGGGGAGCTGTTTTTT.

The chain couples TRBV9 to TRBJ2-1, with 8 positions matching TRBD2. The CDR3 loop spans 15 amino acids. Germline V gene data show CDR1 as SGDLS and CDR2 as YYNGEE. J lost 4 bases, V lost 0 bases, and 3 bases had no gene match. CDR3 coding DNA: TGTGCCAGCAGCGTAGCCAGCGGGGGTTACAATGAGCAGTTCTTC. This sequence encodes CASSVASGGYNEQFF.

The chain is built from TRBV6-5 and TRBJ1-1; D is ambiguous. CDR3 length equals 13 residues. Trimming left V 9 bases short and J 5 bases short, with 16 bases between. Germline loops: CDR1 MNHEY, CDR2 SVGAGI. CDR3 DNA: TGTGCCAGTCGAGAGGGCATTTTAACTGAAGCTTTCTTT. This translates into CASREGILTEAFF.

The chain couples TRBV6-5 to TRBJ1-2; D possibly corresponds to TRBD1 (5 bases). The germline gives CDR1 MNHEY, CDR2 SVGAGI. The germline V and J ends were trimmed by 4 bases and 1 base, with 10 bases remaining between them. This CDR3 comprises 14 residues. The CDR3: CASSSVDSNYGYTF. The CDR3 DNA follows: TGTGCCAGCAGTTCCGTTGACAGTAACTATGGCTACACCTTC.

The chain couples TRBV6-6 to TRBJ2-7; D perhaps matches TRBD2 (5 bases). The length of the CDR3 is 14 residues. Germline assignment: CDR1 MNHNY and CDR2 SVGAGI (reference sequence). V lost 0 bases to trimming and J lost 0 bases, with 6 bases between them. Here the CDR3 DNA reads TGTGCCAGCAGTTACTCCGGGAACTCCTACGAGCAGTACTTC. Protein: CASSYSGNSYEQYF.

CDR3 in amino acids: CASSPFIPDTQYF. CDR3 nucleotides: TGTGCCAGTAGTCCCTTTATCCCAGATACGCAGTATTTT. V is TRBV19 and J is TRBJ2-3; D uncertain. CDR1 and CDR2 (germline): LNHDA, SQIVND (reference sequence). V lost 5 bases, J lost 4 bases, and 10 bases lay in between. The CDR3 contains 13 residues.

This chain links TRBV19 with TRBJ1-1; 7 nucleotides agree with TRBD1. CDR1 is LNHDA, CDR2 SQIVND, per germline (reference sequence). This CDR3 is built from 13 residues. The V and J ends lost 6 bases and 5 bases, in that order; junction bases with no gene match: 6. The CDR3 loop is CASRKGTETEAFF. The DNA for the CDR3 is TGTGCCAGTAGAAAGGGGACAGAAACTGAAGCTTTCTTT.

V gene TRBV4-3 combines with J gene TRBJ2-7; TRBD1 aligns across 9 bases. Germline assignment: CDR1 LGHNA and CDR2 YSLEER. The CDR3 runs to 15 residues. V shed 1 base and J 0 bases; nucleotides not matched to a gene: 1. The CDR3 DNA reads as TGCGCCAGCAGCCAAGGGGACAGGGTCTCCTACGAGCAGTACTTC. Translated: CASSQGDRVSYEQYF.

The DNA for the CDR3 is TGTGCCAGCAGCGAAAACAGGGATAATGAGCAGTTCTTC. The encoded protein is CASSENRDNEQFF. The chain employs TRBV6-5 and TRBJ2-1, with D perhaps TRBD1 (6 bases). Germline V lookup: CDR1 MNHEY, CDR2 SVGAGI. This CDR3 is 13 amino acids long. V was pared by 6 bases and J by 7 bases, with 13 bases between.

This sequence joins TRBV2 and TRBJ2-7; D unclear. The CDR3 consists of 13 residues. Trimming cost V 6 bases and J 7 bases, with 16 bases left between them. The V gene's germline CDR1 is SNHLY and CDR2 FYNNEI. The CDR3 here is CASSPNPHGEQYF. The CDR3 DNA reads TGTGCCAGCAGCCCAAACCCCCACGGGGAGCAGTACTTC.

In this sample, this clone turned up a few times. This chain joins TRBV5-5 and TRBJ1-1, with TRBD1 matching 8 bases. CDR1 is SGHKS and CDR2 is YYEKEE in the germline V gene (reference sequence). Trimming removed 4 bases from V and 8 bases from J; junction bases left unmatched: 7. The CDR3 runs to 13 residues. CDR3 DNA sequence: TGTGCCAGCAGCCTTAGGGGACAGGCCGAAGCTTTCTTT. Translated: CASSLRGQAEAFF.

J is TRBJ1-5 and V is TRBV28; the D gene is possibly TRBD1 (5 bases). V was pared by 8 bases and J by 0 bases, with 8 bases between. Per germline, CDR1 MDHEN and CDR2 SYDVKM. CDR3 length equals 13 residues. The CDR3 DNA sequence: TGTGCCAGCGAGACAGATAGCAATCAGCCCCAGCATTTT. Encoded protein: CASETDSNQPQHF.

This chain uses TRBV18 with TRBJ1-1; possible D gene TRBD1, 5 bases. This CDR3 comprises 16 residues. Trimming shortened V by 2 bases and J by 4 bases, and 17 bases separated the two germline ends. From germline, CDR1 is KGHSH and CDR2 LQKENI. DNA for the CDR3: TGTGCCAGCTCACCAGAACAGGTTCTGGGGGGCACTGAAGCTTTCTTT. Encoded protein: CASSPEQVLGGTEAFF. The whole variable domain, filled in from reference TRBV18 and TRBJ1-1, reads NAGVMQNPRHLVRRRGQEARLRCSPMKGHSHVYWYRQLPEEGLKFMVYLQKENIIDESGMPKERFSAEFPKEGPSILRIQQVVRGDSAAYFCASSPEQVLGGTEAFFGQGTRLTVV.